This T cell receptor beta chain was obtained from a study of T-cell memory formation after mild COVID-19. Study in general: For the most part, TCR clusters were specific to one donor.

CDR3 size: 17 residues. CDR1 is SGHTA and CDR2 is FQGTGA in the germline V gene. J lost 2 bases, V lost 2 bases, and 9 bases had no gene match. Study findings and constraints: Contracting clones localized mainly to CM and EM when CD4+ and mainly to EMRA when CD8+.

Researchers used 5'RACE with constant-segment primers to make TCR alpha and TCR beta cDNA libraries that carry sample barcodes and UMIs. TCRdb fed the 5' RACE reads into MiXCR, producing one record per CDR3 protein. The table shows hundreds of thousands of distinct CDR3 sequences, with about 20% occurring only once. As concerns this clonotype: Its specificity is unknown.

V is TRBV7-3 and J is TRBJ2-3; 8 bases line up with TRBD1. The material sequenced was PBMCs or a T cell subset sorted from them (not recorded which). The sequence was collected from an adult woman who had mild COVID-19 (a few samples of this study predate the infection). Cell type and time point are not known. CDR3 residues: CASSLGQGARATDTQYF. Here the CDR3 DNA reads TGTGCCAGCAGCTTAGGGCAGGGGGCGCGTGCCACAGATACGCAGTATTTT.